Following are 28 T cell receptor beta chains from one sample sequenced in a study of blood T cell repertoires in COVID-19. Some clones are missing from TCRdb's copy, which holds only in-frame ones; the method was immunoSEQ multiplex PCR. The table shows about 280,000 clones, with around 90% occurring only once. Sequences were obtained from peripheral blood. The receptors derive from a man between 18 and 35 years old with active or convalescent COVID-19.

This clone was seen at least ten times. The V and J genes are TRBV4-2 and TRBJ1-6, with D tentatively TRBD1 (6 bases). Trimming removed 1 base at V and 7 bases at J, with 8 bases between. Germline lookup yields CDR1 LGHNA and CDR2 YNFKEQ. The CDR3 consists of 14 residues. For the CDR3, the DNA is TGTGCCAGCAGCCAAGGACAGGAGAATTCACCCCTCCACTTT. This encodes CASSQGQENSPLHF.

The chain is built from TRBV19 and TRBJ2-2, with 14 bases matching TRBD2. The CDR3 covers 20 residues. CDR1 and CDR2 from the germline V gene are LNHDA and SQIVND (reference sequence). Trimming took 9 bases from V and 1 from J; bases not matched to a gene: 16. This CDR3 reads CASLDIGLAGGHGNTGELFF. The CDR3 coding sequence is TGTGCCAGCCTTGACATTGGACTAGCGGGGGGCCACGGGAACACCGGGGAGCTGTTTTTT.

This clone has only one observation. The rearrangement links TRBV6-5 to TRBJ2-7; D remains unclear. The CDR3 contains 14 residues. Germline V gene data show CDR1 as MNHEY and CDR2 as SVGAGI. With 7 bases removed from V and 2 bases from J, the gap between germline ends came to 15 bases. For the CDR3, the DNA is TGTGCCAGCACCCTGAACAGCTACGCCTACGAGCAGTACTTC. This codes for CASTLNSYAYEQYF.

The chain joins TRBV4-2 to TRBJ1-3, with D possibly TRBD1 on 6 matching bases. The CDR3 contains 16 residues. CDR1 and CDR2 from the germline V gene are LGHNA and YNFKEQ. The V end lost 4 bases, the J end lost 0 bases, and 13 bases lay between the germline ends. CDR3 sequence (DNA): TGTGCCAGCAGCCCCCGGGGGGCAGGCTCTGGAAACACCATATATTTT. It specifies CASSPRGAGSGNTIYF.

The gene calls are TRBV5-1 and TRBJ2-1; TRBD2 matches at 8 bases. Germline CDR1 reads SGHRS; CDR2 reads YFSETQ. V was pared by 2 bases and J by 7 bases, with 14 bases of the junction left unmatched. The CDR3 is 17 amino acids. CDR3 bases: TGCGCCAGCAGCTTCTTTTCCGGAGCGGGGGCCCTGAATGAGCAGTTCTTC. It codes for CASSFFSGAGALNEQFF. Full variable domain (outside the CDR3, taken from reference TRBV5-1 and TRBJ2-1): KAGVTQTPRYLIKTRGQQVTLSCSPISGHRSVSWYQQTPGQGLQFLFEYFSETQRNKGNFPGRFSGRQFSNSRSEMNVSTLELGDSALYLCASSFFSGAGALNEQFFGPGTRLTVL.

This chain joins TRBV15 and TRBJ2-3; D may be TRBD1 (6 bases). The CDR3 extends over 16 amino acids. The ends were cut back, 0 bases at V and 2 bases at J, with 12 bases in the middle. Germline CDR1 LNHNV, CDR2 YYDKDF (reference sequence). The chain's CDR3 is CATSRDRTGYTDTQYF. DNA for the CDR3: TGTGCCACCAGCAGAGATAGAACAGGGTACACAGATACGCAGTATTTT.

This rearrangement joins TRBV6-1 to TRBJ2-5; the match to TRBD2 covers 7 bases. From germline, CDR1 is MNHNS and CDR2 SASEGT. The CDR3 contains 17 residues. V was clipped by 3 bases and J by 2 bases; unmatched bases: 12. CDR3 nucleotide sequence: TGTGCCAGCAGTGATCAGGGTGGAGCGGGGATACAAGAGACCCAGTACTTC. Its protein product is CASSDQGGAGIQETQYF.

The J gene is TRBJ2-2, the V gene TRBV4-2; no firm D call. CDR1 and CDR2 from the germline V gene are LGHNA and YNFKEQ. V lost 0 bases and J 1 base, leaving 6 bases between the germline ends. The CDR3 totals 15 residues. The CDR3 loop is CASSQDLGNTGELFF. The CDR3 bases are TGTGCCAGCAGCCAAGATCTCGGGAACACCGGGGAGCTGTTTTTT.

The CDR3 is CASSLGPDGGLRTYEQYF. The CDR3 DNA sequence: TGTGCCAGCAGTTTAGGCCCGGACGGGGGGCTTCGTACCTACGAGCAGTACTTC. V usage is TRBV27 and J usage is TRBJ2-7; a possible D gene is TRBD2 (7 bases). Germline-derived CDR1 and CDR2 are MNHEY and SMNVEV (reference sequence). Trimming left V 2 bases short and J 2 bases short, with 22 bases between. CDR3 size: 18 residues.

This sequence joins TRBV12-3 or TRBV12-4 and TRBJ2-7; D might be TRBD2 (5 bases). The CDR3 length is 13 residues. The V end lost 6 bases, the J end lost 0 bases, and 9 bases lay between the germline ends. The CDR3: CASRPGFSYEQYF. CDR3 sequence (DNA): TGTGCCAGCAGGCCGGGATTCTCCTACGAGCAGTACTTC.

This rearrangement joins TRBV20-1 to TRBJ2-7; D remains ambiguous. V was clipped by 6 bases and J by 5 bases, with 20 bases between them. The CDR3 is 14 amino acids. The germline CDR1 and CDR2 sequences are DFQATT and SNEGSKA (reference sequence). The CDR3 DNA follows: TGCAGTGCCAGTCGGTCCACCGTCAAAGACGAGCAGTACTTC. This encodes CSASRSTVKDEQYF.

This rearrangement joins TRBV27 to TRBJ2-7; the match to TRBD1 covers 10 bases. The V gene's germline CDR1 is MNHEY and CDR2 SMNVEV (reference sequence). The V segment lost 4 bases and the J segment 5 bases; nucleotides outside the gene matches: 11. This CDR3 is 16 amino acids long. The CDR3 loop is CASSSYLRDRGHEQYF. The CDR3 bases are TGTGCCAGCAGTTCCTATCTTCGGGACAGGGGCCACGAGCAGTACTTC.

This CDR3 reads CASSQEGDFRSYNEQFF. As DNA, the CDR3 is TGTGCCAGCAGCCAAGAGGGGGACTTTCGCTCCTACAATGAGCAGTTCTTC. This chain connects TRBV14 to TRBJ2-1, with D maybe TRBD2 (6 bases). The CDR3 runs to 17 residues. Germline V lookup: CDR1 SGHDN, CDR2 FVKESK. V was trimmed by 0 bases and J by 0 bases, leaving 12 bases between them. The full variable domain, in which reference TRBV14 and TRBJ2-1 provide the parts outside the CDR3, is EAGVTQFPSHSVIEKGQTVTLRCDPISGHDNLYWYRRVMGKEIKFLLHFVKESKQDESGMPNNRFLAERTGGTYSTLKVQPAELEDSGVYFCASSQEGDFRSYNEQFFGPGTRLTVL.

The J gene is TRBJ2-5, the V gene TRBV11-2; D may be TRBD1 (5 bases). CDR1 and CDR2 (germline): SGHAT, FQNNGV. The CDR3 length is 17 residues. The V end lost 4 bases, the J end lost 0 bases, and 18 bases lay between the germline ends. The CDR3 loop is CASSSRRRAQYQETQYF. Here the CDR3 DNA reads TGTGCCAGCAGCTCCAGGCGCAGGGCTCAGTACCAAGAGACCCAGTACTTC.

Only one count was recorded for this clone. This chain joins TRBV12-5 and TRBJ1-5; 9 bases are a match to TRBD1. Germline CDR1 is LGHNT and CDR2 is FRNRAP. The CDR3 is made up of 13 amino acids. V was clipped by 6 bases and J by 6 bases; unmatched bases: 3. CDR3 sequence: CASGPTGGQPQHF. The CDR3 DNA reads as TGTGCTAGTGGCCCGACAGGGGGTCAGCCCCAGCATTTT.

The V gene is TRBV27, the J gene TRBJ1-2; 7 nucleotides line up with TRBD1. The ends lost 3 bases at V and 5 bases at J; junction bases unmatched: 12. Germline values: CDR1 MNHEY, CDR2 SMNVEV (reference sequence). The length of the CDR3 is 16 residues. The CDR3 sequence: CASSLDPRGLGYGYTF. In DNA form, the CDR3 reads TGTGCCAGCAGTTTGGACCCGAGGGGGCTTGGTTATGGCTACACCTTC.

CDR3 region: CASSLGQGALNEQFF. Here the CDR3 DNA reads TGCGCCAGCAGCTTGGGACAGGGGGCGCTGAATGAGCAGTTCTTC. V usage is TRBV5-1 and J usage is TRBJ2-1; TRBD1 agrees at 10 bases. After removal of 0 bases from V and 7 bases from J, the junction contained 4 bases not matched to a gene. The V gene's germline CDR1 is SGHRS and CDR2 YFSETQ. The CDR3 length is 15 residues.

The chain couples TRBV7-9 to TRBJ1-4; D is perhaps TRBD1 (5 bases). The germline CDR1 and CDR2 sequences are SEHNR and FQNEAQ (reference sequence). The CDR3 is 16 residues long. The ends were cut back, 1 base at V and 9 bases at J, with 18 bases in the middle. The CDR3 loop is CASSLELGLQGQKLFF. The CDR3 DNA is TGTGCCAGCAGCTTAGAATTGGGACTACAAGGGCAAAAACTGTTTTTT.

This rearrangement joins TRBV13 to TRBJ2-2; 8 bases map to TRBD2. After removal of 3 bases from V and 4 bases from J, the junction contained 7 bases not matched to a gene. Germline V lookup: CDR1 PRHDT, CDR2 FYEKMQ (reference sequence). The CDR3 spans 16 residues. The CDR3, as DNA: TGTGCCAGCAGCTTTGGACTAGCCCTCAGCACCGGGGAGCTGTTTTTT. This encodes CASSFGLALSTGELFF.

The J gene is TRBJ1-3, the V gene TRBV5-5; D is perhaps TRBD1 (6 bases). The CDR3 runs to 14 residues. Germline V gene data show CDR1 as SGHKS and CDR2 as YYEKEE (reference sequence). The V end was cut by 4 bases, the J end by 2 bases, with 10 bases between. In DNA, the CDR3 is TGTGCCAGCAGCCCGGGGGGCACTGGAAACACCATATATTTT. This codes for CASSPGGTGNTIYF.

This chain joins TRBV10-3 and TRBJ2-5, with a possible D match to TRBD2 (6 bases). Germline CDR1 reads ENHRY; CDR2 reads SYGVKD. The V and J ends lost 10 bases and 2 bases respectively, with 23 bases between them. This CDR3 has 16 amino acids. In DNA form, the CDR3 reads TGTGCCACCGGTGGGGGGAGCCCCTTAGTACAAGAGACCCAGTACTTC. Protein sequence: CATGGGSPLVQETQYF.

This chain uses TRBV21-1 with TRBJ1-6; the D segment call TRBD1 is taken from the table without a DNA check. TRBV21-1 is recorded as a pseudogene. There are 16 residues in the CDR3. The CDR3 DNA reads TGTGCCAGCAGCATGGGCCGCTGCTCCTATAATTCACCCCTCCACTTT. It is translated as CASSMGRCSYNSPLHF.

The rearrangement links TRBV4-2 to TRBJ2-5; 11 positions agree with TRBD2. This CDR3 spans 17 amino acids. Germline values: CDR1 LGHNA, CDR2 YNFKEQ. The junction had 12 bases not matched to a gene; V was cut back by 2 bases and J by 7 bases. The CDR3 sequence: CASSQFTGTSGGGTQYF. The DNA of the CDR3 is TGTGCCAGCAGCCAATTCACCGGGACTAGCGGCGGTGGGACCCAGTACTTC.

The chain joins TRBV3-1 (or the pseudogene TRBV3-2) to TRBJ1-4, with TRBD1 matching 10 bases. Looked up from germline, CDR1 is LGHDT and CDR2 is YNNKEL (reference sequence). This CDR3 is 16 amino acids long. V lost 1 base and J lost 3; bases outside the gene matches: 2. Here the CDR3 DNA reads TGTGCCAGCAGCCAAGCCGGGACAGGGGCTAATGAAAAACTGTTTTTT. Translating it yields CASSQAGTGANEKLFF.

This clone appeared once. The junction and the germline gene differ at one end; a read error may be behind it. The rearrangement joins TRBV12-5 to TRBJ2-2; TRBD1 matches 8 bases. This CDR3 is built from 15 residues. Germline V gene sequence: CDR1 LGHNT, CDR2 FRNRAP. The CDR3 sequence is CASGLGQVNTGELFF. The CDR3 DNA reads TGTGCTAGTGGCTTGGGACAGGTTAACACCGGGGAGCTGTTTTTT.

The J gene is TRBJ1-5, the V gene TRBV2, with TRBD1 identical over 9 bases. There are 15 residues in the CDR3. With 1 base clipped from V and 7 bases from J, the junction kept 5 bases outside the gene matches. Germline CDR1 SNHLY, CDR2 FYNNEI. The CDR3 region is CASSEEGQGGQPQHF. Here the CDR3 DNA reads TGTGCCAGCAGTGAAGAGGGACAGGGAGGACAGCCCCAGCATTTT.

The chain has TRBV7-2 and TRBJ2-7; 8 bases agree with TRBD1. V shed 5 bases and J 2 bases; nucleotides not matched to a gene: 11. Germline values: CDR1 SGHTA, CDR2 FQGNSA. This CDR3 has 16 residues. The DNA of the CDR3 is TGTGCCAGCAGCCCCAACAGGGGGAAGGTGGCCTACGAGCAGTACTTC. It translates to CASSPNRGKVAYEQYF.

The genes are TRBV12-5 and TRBJ1-5, with unresolved D. The germline V gene has CDR1 LGHNT and CDR2 FRNRAP. Trimming removed 7 bases from V and 16 bases from J, with 17 bases in between. This CDR3 is 11 amino acids long. CDR3 protein: CASVLTEPKHF. CDR3 nucleotide sequence: TGTGCTAGTGTGTTAACAGAACCGAAACATTTT.